The 18 T cell receptor beta chains below were found in one sample sequenced in a study of cytomegalovirus exposure and HLA in healthy donors. PCR employed 60 Vbeta and 13 Jbeta primers. Some clones are missing from TCRdb's copy, which holds only in-frame ones; the method was immunoSEQ multiplex PCR. The sample has 100,000 to 150,000 clones, about 80% seen once. Sequencing was done on a sample of PBMCs. The receptors derive from a male donor in good health and CMV-seronegative.

V usage is TRBV4-2 and J usage is TRBJ1-5, with D hard to call. Per germline, CDR1 LGHNA and CDR2 YNFKEQ. Trimming pared 0 bases from V and 0 bases from J, leaving 9 bases between. The CDR3 is 16 residues long. The CDR3 loop reads CASSQDVGHSNQPQHF. As DNA, the CDR3 is TGTGCCAGCAGCCAAGATGTCGGTCATAGCAATCAGCCCCAGCATTTT.

The chain couples TRBV10-2 to TRBJ1-5; TRBD1 matches at 9 bases. The V segment lost 4 bases and the J segment 1 base; nucleotides outside the gene matches: 14. Germline CDR1 WSHSY, CDR2 SAAADI. The CDR3 loop spans 19 amino acids. The CDR3 here is CASSAVVDRGLWSNQPQHF. The DNA of the CDR3 is TGCGCCAGCAGTGCAGTGGTGGACAGGGGTCTTTGGAGCAATCAGCCCCAGCATTTT.

The chain carries TRBV6-1 and TRBJ2-4, with 7 bases identical to TRBD1. The junction had 9 bases not matched to a gene; V was cut back by 4 bases and J by 12 bases. This CDR3 has 13 residues. Germline CDR1 reads MNHNS; CDR2 reads SASEGT. CDR3 nucleotide sequence: TGTGCCAGCAGTGGGGAACAGGGGACCAGTCAGTACTTC. Translated, it gives CASSGEQGTSQYF.

The chain employs TRBV14 and TRBJ2-5; tentatively, D is TRBD2 (5 bases). Trimming took off 1 base at V and 1 base at J, with 7 bases between the two ends. The length of the CDR3 is 14 residues. The germline gives CDR1 SGHDN, CDR2 FVKESK. The CDR3 DNA reads as TGTGCCAGCAGCCAAGGAGGGTCCCAAGAGACCCAGTACTTC. Translating gives CASSQGGSQETQYF.

This clone was counted between two and nine times. This sequence joins TRBV6-6 and TRBJ2-5; 10 bases fit TRBD1. Germline V CDR1 and CDR2: MNHNY, SVGAGI (reference sequence). After removal of 2 bases from V and 3 bases from J, the junction contained 3 bases not matched to a gene. The CDR3 extends over 15 amino acids. The CDR3 here is CASSYQGQGKETQYF. DNA for the CDR3: TGTGCCAGCAGTTACCAGGGACAGGGGAAAGAGACCCAGTACTTC.

This chain connects TRBV7-2 to TRBJ2-7; 11 bases agree with TRBD2. Germline V gives CDR1 SGHTA, CDR2 FQGNSA. V lost 5 bases and J lost 1; bases outside the gene matches: 7. The CDR3 covers 16 residues. In nucleotides, the CDR3 is TGTGCCAGCAGCCCACTAGCGGGGGTAGTGTCCTACGAGCAGTACTTC. Encoded protein: CASSPLAGVVSYEQYF. Variable domain in full (rest from reference TRBV7-2 and TRBJ2-7): GAGVSQSPSNKVTEKGKDVELRCDPISGHTALYWYRQSLGQGLEFLIYFQGNSAPDKSGLPSDRFSAERTGGSVSTLTIQRTQQEDSAVYLCASSPLAGVVSYEQYFGPGTRLTVT.

This chain's CDR3 is CASKLAGGSYNEQFF. The DNA of the CDR3 is TGCGCCAGCAAATTAGCGGGGGGCTCCTACAATGAGCAGTTCTTC. This chain connects TRBV5-1 to TRBJ2-1; 10 bases agree with TRBD2. This CDR3 region has 15 residues. CDR1 SGHRS and CDR2 YFSETQ come from the germline V gene. The V gene end was trimmed by 6 bases and the J gene end by 0 bases; junction bases not matched to a gene: 3.

This chain uses TRBV30 with TRBJ1-2; no clear D gene. Germline CDR1 GTSNPN, CDR2 SVGIG (reference sequence). The CDR3 consists of 13 residues. V was shortened by 2 bases and J by 7 bases, with 14 bases between the two germline ends. CDR3 loop: CAWSTPLAGGYTF. The CDR3 DNA sequence: TGTGCCTGGAGTACCCCCCTCGCCGGTGGCTACACCTTC.

This clone has only a few counts. This chain joins TRBV7-2 and TRBJ2-7; 10 nucleotides agree with TRBD2. Per germline, CDR1 SGHTA and CDR2 FQGNSA. The CDR3 covers 17 residues. J gave up 2 bases and V 0 bases, and 7 bases lay outside the gene matches. CDR3 loop: CASSLARTSGVPYEQYF. DNA for the CDR3: TGTGCCAGCAGCTTAGCGCGTACTAGCGGGGTTCCCTACGAGCAGTACTTC.

This clone came up a few times. Here the CDR3 DNA reads TGTGCCAGCAGCTTAGGTCTGACACAAACTTTCACCGGGGAGCTGTTTTTT. Its translation is CASSLGLTQTFTGELFF. The chain uses TRBV7-2 and TRBJ2-2; D gene uncertain. This CDR3 is 17 amino acids long. Germline values: CDR1 SGHTA, CDR2 FQGNSA. Trimming stripped 1 base from V and 4 bases from J, with 16 bases between.

The gene calls are TRBV5-1 and TRBJ2-7, with 8 bases aligning to TRBD1. Trimming took 0 bases from V and 6 from J; bases not matched to a gene: 5. Germline CDR1 SGHRS, CDR2 YFSETQ. The CDR3 is 14 residues long. The CDR3 nucleotides read TGCGCCAGCAGCTTGGTCGGGCAGGGGGCCGAGCAGTACTTC. It translates to CASSLVGQGAEQYF.

In this sample, this clone turned up once. The chain has TRBV18 and TRBJ2-7, with D tentatively TRBD2 (6 bases). V dropped 4 bases and J dropped 0 bases, with 10 bases sitting between them. Germline assignment: CDR1 KGHSH and CDR2 LQKENI. This CDR3 has 14 residues. CDR3 sequence reads: CASSRDSYSYEQYF. The CDR3 region has the DNA TGTGCCAGCTCACGGGACTCCTACTCCTACGAGCAGTACTTC.

This rearrangement joins TRBV6-5 to TRBJ1-2; 7 bases are shared with TRBD1. With V trimmed by 5 bases and J by 1 base, 7 bases remained unmatched. The V gene's germline CDR1 is MNHEY and CDR2 SVGAGI. This CDR3 is built from 15 residues. CDR3 DNA: TGTGCCAGCAGTCCAGGGACAGCCCTTAACTATGGCTACACCTTC. It translates to CASSPGTALNYGYTF.

The genes are TRBV27 and TRBJ1-1; D is possibly TRBD1 (5 bases). The CDR3 is 16 residues long. Germline V gene data show CDR1 as MNHEY and CDR2 as SMNVEV (reference sequence). V lost 0 bases and J lost 0, with 11 bases in between. The CDR3 loop reads CASSLSRAYMNTEAFF. CDR3 in DNA: TGTGCCAGCAGTTTATCCAGGGCGTACATGAACACTGAAGCTTTCTTT.

V and J are TRBV19 and TRBJ2-6; 9 bases line up with TRBD1. CDR1 is LNHDA and CDR2 is SQIVND in the germline V gene (reference sequence). The CDR3 totals 18 residues. After removal of 3 bases from V and 0 bases from J, the junction contained 6 bases not matched to a gene. For the CDR3, the DNA is TGTGCCAGTAGTATGGGGACAGGGAGGGACTCTGGGGCCAACGTCCTGACTTTC. Translated: CASSMGTGRDSGANVLTF.

The chain has TRBV5-4 and TRBJ1-1; 7 nucleotides match TRBD1. Trimming removed 2 bases from V and 2 bases from J; junction bases left unmatched: 6. Germline V CDR1 and CDR2: SGHNT, YYREEE (reference sequence). The CDR3 contains 15 residues. The DNA for the CDR3 is TGTGCCAGCAGCTTCGCCGGGACAGTTAACACTGAAGCTTTCTTT. It translates to CASSFAGTVNTEAFF.

This rearrangement joins TRBV7-6 to TRBJ2-5; 8 bases match TRBD2. CDR3 length: 17 amino acids. J lost 5 bases, V lost 0 bases, and 11 bases had no gene match. The germline CDR1 and CDR2 sequences are SGHVS and FNYEAQ. CDR3 sequence: CASSLALGAGEVETQYF. For the CDR3, the DNA is TGTGCCAGCAGCTTAGCTTTGGGAGCGGGAGAAGTTGAGACCCAGTACTTC.

For this clone: Distinct nucleotide sequences in the sample also encode this CDR3. This sequence joins TRBV18 and TRBJ2-7; 8 positions agree with TRBD1. The CDR3 sequence is 13 residues long. With V trimmed by 2 bases and J by 4 bases, 1 base remained unmatched. CDR1 is KGHSH and CDR2 is LQKENI in the germline V gene. CDR3 loop: CASSPRQGYEQYF. For the CDR3, the DNA is TGTGCCAGCTCACCAAGACAGGGGTACGAGCAGTACTTC.